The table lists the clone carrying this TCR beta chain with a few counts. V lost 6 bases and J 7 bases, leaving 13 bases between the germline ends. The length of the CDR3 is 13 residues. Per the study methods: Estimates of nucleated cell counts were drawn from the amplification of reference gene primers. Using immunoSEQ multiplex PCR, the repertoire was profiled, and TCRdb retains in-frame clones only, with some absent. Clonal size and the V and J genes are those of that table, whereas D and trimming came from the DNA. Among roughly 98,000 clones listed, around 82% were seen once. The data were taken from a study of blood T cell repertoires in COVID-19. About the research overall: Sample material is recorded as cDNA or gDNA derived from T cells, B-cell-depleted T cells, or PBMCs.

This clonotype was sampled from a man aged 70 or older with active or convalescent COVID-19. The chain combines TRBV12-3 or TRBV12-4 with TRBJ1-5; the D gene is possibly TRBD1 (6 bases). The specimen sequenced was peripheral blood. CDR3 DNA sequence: TGTGCCAGCAGCCCCGCGAGGGGGCAGCCCCAGCATTTT. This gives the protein CASSPARGQPQHF.